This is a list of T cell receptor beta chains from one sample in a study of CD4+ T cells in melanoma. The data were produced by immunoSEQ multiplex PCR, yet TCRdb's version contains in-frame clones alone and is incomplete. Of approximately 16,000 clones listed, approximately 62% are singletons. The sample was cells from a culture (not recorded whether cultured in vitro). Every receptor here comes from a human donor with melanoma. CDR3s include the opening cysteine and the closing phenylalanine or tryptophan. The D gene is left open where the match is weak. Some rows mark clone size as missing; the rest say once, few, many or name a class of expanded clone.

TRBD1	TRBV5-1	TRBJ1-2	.	CASSLEGARGYTF	TGCGCCAGCAGCTTGGAGGGGGCTCGGGGCTACACCTTC
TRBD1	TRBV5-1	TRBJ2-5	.	CASSAGYRDSQQETQYF	TGCGCCAGCAGCGCAGGGTATAGGGACAGCCAACAAGAGACCCAGTACTTC
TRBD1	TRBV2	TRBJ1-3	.	CASKERDRARNTIYF	TGTGCCAGCAAGGAGCGGGACAGGGCGAGAAACACCATATATTTT
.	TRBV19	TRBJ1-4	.	CASSMNNRVDEKLFF	TGTGCCAGTAGTATGAATAACAGGGTCGATGAAAAACTGTTTTTT
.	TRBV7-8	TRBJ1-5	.	CASSFGRTPGGPQHF	TGTGCCAGCAGCTTTGGACGGACCCCGGGGGGACCCCAGCATTTT
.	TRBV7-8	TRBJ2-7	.	CASSLTLEGEQYF	TGTGCCAGCAGCTTAACGTTAGAGGGCGAGCAGTACTTC
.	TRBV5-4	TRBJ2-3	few	CASSLAASRTGTQYF	TGTGCCAGCAGCTTGGCGGCTAGCCGTACGGGTACGCAGTATTTT
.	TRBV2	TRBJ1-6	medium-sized	CASSPPGHPNSPLHF	TGTGCCAGCAGCCCCCCGGGACACCCGAATTCACCCCTCCACTTT
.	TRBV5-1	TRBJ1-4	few	CASKLGTENEKLFF	TGCGCCTCGAAGTTGGGGACGGAAAATGAAAAACTGTTTTTT
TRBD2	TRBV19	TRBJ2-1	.	CASSIVAGGRNEQFF	TGTGCCAGTAGTATAGTAGCGGGGGGGCGGAATGAGCAGTTCTTC
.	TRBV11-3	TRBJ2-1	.	CASSSRNDNEQFF	TGTGCCAGCAGCTCCCGGAATGACAATGAGCAGTTCTTC
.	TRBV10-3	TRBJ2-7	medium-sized	CAIRGPSYEQYF	TGTGCCATCAGGGGCCCCTCCTACGAGCAGTACTTC
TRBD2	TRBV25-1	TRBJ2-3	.	CASRRTSGGAKTDTQYF	TGTGCCAGCAGGAGGACCAGCGGGGGGGCGAAGACAGATACGCAGTATTTT
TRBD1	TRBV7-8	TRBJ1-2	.	CASSDRDRGDGNYGYTF	TGTGCCAGCAGTGACCGGGACAGGGGTGATGGAAACTATGGCTACACCTTC
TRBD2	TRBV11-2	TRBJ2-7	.	CASTLGSGASYEQYF	TGTGCCAGCACCCTGGGGAGCGGGGCCTCCTACGAGCAGTACTTC
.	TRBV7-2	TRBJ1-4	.	CASSSVRGQPATNEKLFF	TGTGCCAGCAGCTCAGTACGTGGACAGCCTGCAACTAATGAAAAACTGTTTTTT
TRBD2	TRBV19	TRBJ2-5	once	CASSRTAGGWETQYF	TGTGCCAGTAGTAGAACTGCGGGGGGGTGGGAGACCCAGTACTTC
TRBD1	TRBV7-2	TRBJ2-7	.	CASSFATGAVSLEQYF	TGTGCCAGCAGCTTTGCCACAGGGGCCGTCAGTCTGGAGCAGTACTTC
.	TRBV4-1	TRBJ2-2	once	CASSLPLTGELFF	TGCGCCAGCAGCCTACCCCTCACCGGGGAGCTGTTTTTT
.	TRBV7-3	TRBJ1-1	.	CASSLGWGTEAFF	TGTGCCAGCAGCTTAGGGTGGGGCACTGAAGCTTTCTTT
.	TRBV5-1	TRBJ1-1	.	CASSKVGVRGVTEAFF	TGCGCCAGCAGCAAAGTTGGCGTGAGGGGCGTCACTGAAGCTTTCTTT
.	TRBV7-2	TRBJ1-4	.	CASSRIGLATNEKLFF	TGTGCCAGCAGCCGCATTGGTTTAGCGACTAATGAAAAACTGTTTTTT
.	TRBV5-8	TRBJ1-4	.	CASSLRGGGLFF	TGTGCCAGCAGCTTGCGGGGCGGGGGACTGTTTTTT
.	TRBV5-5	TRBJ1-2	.	CASSFAGIYGYTF	TGTGCCAGCAGCTTTGCCGGGATCTATGGCTACACCTTC
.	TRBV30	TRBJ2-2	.	CAWSGGGGTGELFF	TGTGCCTGGAGTGGAGGTGGGGGGACCGGGGAGCTGTTTTTT
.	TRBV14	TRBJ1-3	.	CASSRGGGNTIYF	TGTGCCAGCAGCCGCGGCGGGGGAAACACCATATATTTT
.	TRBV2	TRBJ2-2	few	CASKSQNTGELFF	TGTGCCAGCAAGTCCCAGAACACCGGGGAGCTGTTTTTT
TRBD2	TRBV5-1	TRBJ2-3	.	CASSLFGGGTDTQYF	TGCGCCAGCAGCTTGTTTGGGGGGGGCACAGATACGCAGTATTTT
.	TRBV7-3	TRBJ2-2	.	CASSLTGNGELFF	TGTGCCAGCAGCTTAACAGGGAACGGGGAGCTGTTTTTT
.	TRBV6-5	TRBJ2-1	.	CASSSGDSYNEQFF	TGTGCCAGCAGTTCGGGGGACTCCTACAATGAGCAGTTCTTC
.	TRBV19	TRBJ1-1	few	CASSTGWRENTEAFF	TGTGCCAGTAGTACCGGATGGAGGGAGAACACTGAAGCTTTCTTT
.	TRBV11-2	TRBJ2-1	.	CASSLGREYGDNEQFF	TGTGCCAGCAGCTTAGGCAGGGAGTATGGGGACAATGAGCAGTTCTTC
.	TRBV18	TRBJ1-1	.	CASSPTGKTTEAFF	TGTGCCAGCTCACCTACAGGGAAAACTACTGAAGCTTTCTTT
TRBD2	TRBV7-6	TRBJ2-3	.	CASSTSGGPWDTQYF	TGTGCCAGCAGCACTAGCGGGGGGCCGTGGGATACGCAGTATTTT
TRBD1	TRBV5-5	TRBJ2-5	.	CASSAGTALHQETQYF	TGTGCCAGCAGCGCAGGGACAGCACTCCACCAAGAGACCCAGTACTTC
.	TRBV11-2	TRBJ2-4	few	CASSLESPGSLLAKNIQYF	TGTGCCAGCAGCTTGGAGAGTCCGGGGAGCCTACTAGCCAAAAACATTCAGTACTTC
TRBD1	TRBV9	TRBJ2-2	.	CASSVRRDRGPRTNTGELFF	TGTGCCAGCAGCGTACGCCGGGACAGGGGCCCCCGGACAAACACCGGGGAGCTGTTTTTT
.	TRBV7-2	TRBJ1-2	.	CASSPQGLLRSNYGYTF	TGTGCCAGCAGCCCGCAGGGGCTCCTTCGCTCCAACTATGGCTACACCTTC
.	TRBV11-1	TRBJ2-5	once	CASSFTTGLQETQYF	TGTGCCAGCAGCTTCACCACAGGGTTGCAAGAGACCCAGTACTTC
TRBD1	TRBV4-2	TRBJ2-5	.	CASSLGQSGETQYF	TGTGCCAGCAGCTTGGGACAGTCCGGCGAGACCCAGTACTTC
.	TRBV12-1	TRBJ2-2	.	CASSFVPGDRQKPAIYTNTGELFF	TGTGCCAGCAGCTTTGTCCCGGGGGACAGACAGAAACCAGCAATATACACGAACACCGGGGAGCTGTTTTTT
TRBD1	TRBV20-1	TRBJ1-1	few	CSALGQAEAFF	TGCAGTGCATTGGGACAGGCGGAAGCTTTCTTT
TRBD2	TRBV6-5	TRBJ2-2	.	CASSRPTSGGGELFF	TGTGCCAGCAGTAGGCCGACTAGCGGGGGCGGGGAGCTGTTTTTT
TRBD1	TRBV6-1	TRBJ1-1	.	CASYDRGQAFF	TGTGCCAGCTACGACAGGGGGCAAGCTTTCTTT
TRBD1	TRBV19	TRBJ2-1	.	CASQPRDRVRNEQFF	TGTGCCAGTCAGCCCCGGGACAGGGTACGCAATGAGCAGTTCTTC
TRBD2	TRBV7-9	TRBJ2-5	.	CASSVVAGAETQYF	TGTGCCAGCAGCGTAGTAGCGGGAGCAGAGACCCAGTACTTC
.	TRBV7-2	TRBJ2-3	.	CASSFENRVYYTDTQYF	TGTGCCAGCAGCTTTGAAAACAGGGTCTATTACACAGATACGCAGTATTTT
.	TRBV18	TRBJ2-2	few	CASSPVQGPGELFF	TGTGCCAGCTCACCCGTTCAAGGGCCCGGGGAGCTGTTTTTT
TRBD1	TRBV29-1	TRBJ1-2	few	CSVGRGLGGYTF	TGCAGCGTTGGCAGGGGGCTGGGAGGCTACACCTTC
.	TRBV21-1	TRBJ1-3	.	CASSNEMGSPPYSGNTIYF	TGTGCCAGCAGCAATGAGATGGGCAGCCCACCTTATTCTGGAAACACCATATATTTT
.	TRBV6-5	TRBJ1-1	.	CASRAQQGGMGAFF	TGTGCCAGCAGGGCCCAACAGGGCGGGATGGGAGCTTTCTTT
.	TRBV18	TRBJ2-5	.	CASSPGGKGQETQYF	TGTGCCAGCTCACCAGGGGGAAAGGGGCAAGAGACCCAGTACTTC
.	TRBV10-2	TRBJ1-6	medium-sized	CASVAFRMAPLHF	TGCGCCAGCGTCGCCTTTCGCATGGCACCCCTCCACTTT